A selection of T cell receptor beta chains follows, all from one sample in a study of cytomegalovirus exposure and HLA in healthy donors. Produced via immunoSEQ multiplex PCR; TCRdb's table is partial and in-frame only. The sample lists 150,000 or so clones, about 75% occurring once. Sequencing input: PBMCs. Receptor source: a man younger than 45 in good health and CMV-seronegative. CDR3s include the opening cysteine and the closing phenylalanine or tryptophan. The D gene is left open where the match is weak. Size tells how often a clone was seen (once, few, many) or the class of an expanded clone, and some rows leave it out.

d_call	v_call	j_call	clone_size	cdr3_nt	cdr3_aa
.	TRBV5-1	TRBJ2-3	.	TGCGCCAGCAGATCGGGCCCAGGGGAGAATACGCAGTATTTT	CASRSGPGENTQYF
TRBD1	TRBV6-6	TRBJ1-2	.	TGTGCCAGCAATCGGGACAGGGAAGCTAACTATGGCTACACCTTC	CASNRDREANYGYTF
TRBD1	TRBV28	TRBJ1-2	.	TGTGCCAGCAGTATCCTGGGGACAGAAGCTAACTATGGCTACACCTTC	CASSILGTEANYGYTF
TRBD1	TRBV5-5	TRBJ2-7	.	TGTGCCAGCAGCACTTTTACCGGGACAGGCCGCTCCTACGAGCAGTACTTC	CASSTFTGTGRSYEQYF
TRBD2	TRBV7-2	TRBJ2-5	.	TGTGCCAGCAGCTTACCAGCGGGGGGATCAGAGACCCAGTACTTC	CASSLPAGGSETQYF
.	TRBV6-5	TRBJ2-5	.	TGTGCCAGCAGTCTCGGAGAGACCCAGTACTTC	CASSLGETQYF
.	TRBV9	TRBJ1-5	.	TGTGCCAGCAGCGTAGACGGATTCGGGGAGTCCCAGCATTTT	CASSVDGFGESQHF
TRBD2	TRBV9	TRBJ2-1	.	TGTGCCAGCAGCGTGGGCGGGGGCTCCTACAATGAGCAGTTCTTC	CASSVGGGSYNEQFF
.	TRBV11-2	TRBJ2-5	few	TGTGCCAGCAGCCGTCGGACAGTGGGAAGCGAGACCCAGTACTTC	CASSRRTVGSETQYF
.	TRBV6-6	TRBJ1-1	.	TGTGCCAGCAGTTTGCCCAGGGCGAACACTGAAGCTTTCTTT	CASSLPRANTEAFF
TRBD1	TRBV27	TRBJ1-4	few	TGTGCCAGCAGCCCCGGACAGGGGGCGTCTAATGAAAAACTGTTTTTT	CASSPGQGASNEKLFF
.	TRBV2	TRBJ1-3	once	TGTGCCAGCAGTGACCGAGGGCTGAAGGACACCATATATTTT	CASSDRGLKDTIYF
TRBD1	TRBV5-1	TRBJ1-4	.	TGCGCCAGCAGCTTGGTTGCAGGGGGAAGAGCTAATGAAAAACTGTTTTTT	CASSLVAGGRANEKLFF
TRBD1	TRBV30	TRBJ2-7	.	TGTGCCTGGAGTGTCGACAGGGCGGGCCTGTACTTC	CAWSVDRAGLYF
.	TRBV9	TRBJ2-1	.	TGTGCCAGCAGCGTAGATTTAGGGGGGGCCAATGAGCAGTTCTTC	CASSVDLGGANEQFF
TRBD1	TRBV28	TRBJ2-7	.	TGTGCCAGCAGTCGACAGGGGATCTACGAGCAGTACTTC	CASSRQGIYEQYF
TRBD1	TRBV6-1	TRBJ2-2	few	TGTGCCAGCAGTTCGACAGGGTCCGCCGGGGAGCTGTTTTTT	CASSSTGSAGELFF
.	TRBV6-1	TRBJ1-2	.	TGTGCCAGCAGTGATGCGGGTGAGAGTGGCTACACCTTC	CASSDAGESGYTF
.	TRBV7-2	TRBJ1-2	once	TGTGCCAGCAGCTTAGGACAGTATGAAGGCTACACCTTC	CASSLGQYEGYTF
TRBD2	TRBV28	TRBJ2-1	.	TGTGCCAGCAGTAACTCCGGGACTAGCGGGGCCTACAATGAGCAGTTCTTC	CASSNSGTSGAYNEQFF
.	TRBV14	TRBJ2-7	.	TGTGCCAGCAGCCAAAAACTTAGGGGCGAGCAGTACTTC	CASSQKLRGEQYF
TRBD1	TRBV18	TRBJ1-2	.	TGTGCCAGCTCACCAATATCCACAGGGGCCAACTATGGCTACACCTTC	CASSPISTGANYGYTF
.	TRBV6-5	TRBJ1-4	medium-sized	TGTGCCAGCAGTCCCTGGGGGGGAGAAAAACTGTTTTTT	CASSPWGGEKLFF
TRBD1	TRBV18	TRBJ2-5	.	TGTGCCAGCTCGGGACAGCCCCGGGAGACCCAGTACTTC	CASSGQPRETQYF
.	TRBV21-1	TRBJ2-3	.	TGTGCCAGCAGCAAGGCAGACGGGGAGACTATCGATACGCAGTATTTT	CASSKADGETIDTQYF
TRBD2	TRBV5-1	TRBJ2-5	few	TGCGCCAGCAGCTTGGGACTAGCGGGCACCCAGTACTTC	CASSLGLAGTQYF
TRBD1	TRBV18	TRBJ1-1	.	TGTGCCAGCTCACCAAGGACAGGGGGTGCTGAAGCTTTCTTT	CASSPRTGGAEAFF
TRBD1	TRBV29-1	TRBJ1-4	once	TGCAGCGTTGTTTGGACAGGAATTGAAAAACTGTTTTTT	CSVVWTGIEKLFF
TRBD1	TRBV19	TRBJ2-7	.	TGTGCCAGTAGTAAGGGACAGGGGGGCTCCTACGAGCAGTACTTC	CASSKGQGGSYEQYF
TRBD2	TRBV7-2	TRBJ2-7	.	TGTGCCAGCAGCTCCTCTAGCGGGGAGGACTACGAGCAGTACTTC	CASSSSSGEDYEQYF
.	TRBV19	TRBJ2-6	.	TGTGCCAGTAAAACGGGAGGGGCCAACGTCCTGACTTTC	CASKTGGANVLTF
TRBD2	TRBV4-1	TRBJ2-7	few	TGCGCCAGCAGCCAAGAGCGGAAAGGACTAGCGGGAGTCTACGAGCAGTACTTC	CASSQERKGLAGVYEQYF
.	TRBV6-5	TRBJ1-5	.	TGTGCCAGCAGTCGGACAGGCAATCAGCCCCAGCATTTT	CASSRTGNQPQHF
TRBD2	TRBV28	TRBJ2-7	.	TGTGCCAGCAGTTTATCAGGACTAGCCGGCGAGCAGTACTTC	CASSLSGLAGEQYF
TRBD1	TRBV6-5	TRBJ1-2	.	TGTGCCAGCAGTCGATCAGGGGGTGGCTACACCTTC	CASSRSGGGYTF
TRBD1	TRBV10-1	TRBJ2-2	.	TGCGCCAGCGGTGGGACCCAGGGGGCGATTGGCGGGGAGCTGTTTTTT	CASGGTQGAIGGELFF
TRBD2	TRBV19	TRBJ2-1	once	TGTGCCAGTAGTATCGAGACTAGCGGGGGGGACAATGAGCAGTTCTTC	CASSIETSGGDNEQFF
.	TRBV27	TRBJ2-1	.	TGTGCCAGCCGCCGGACAGCCTACAATGAGCAGTTCTTC	CASRRTAYNEQFF
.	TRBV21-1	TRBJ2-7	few	TGTGCCAGCAGGCCGGGGTCCCCCGAAGGAGACTTC	CASRPGSPEGDF
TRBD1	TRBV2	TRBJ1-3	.	TGTGCCAGCGCAAAGTTATCAGGGGGATCAGACACCATATATTTT	CASAKLSGGSDTIYF
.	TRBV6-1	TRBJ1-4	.	TGTGCCAGCAGTCAAGACTTCAACTCTCTTCTGTTTTTT	CASSQDFNSLLFF
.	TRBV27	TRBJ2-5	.	TGTGCCAGCAGTTTAAGACTAGACGGAGAGACCCAGTACTTC	CASSLRLDGETQYF